This TCR beta chain derives from a study of cytomegalovirus exposure and HLA in healthy donors. Study information: An analysis done earlier identified about 120 million unique TCR beta sequences from about 180 million T cells. General study findings and limits: About 87% or about 30% of the time was how often most TCR beta V segments were productive, according to an earlier analysis.

PCR employed 60 Vbeta and 13 Jbeta primers. Profiled with immunoSEQ multiplex PCR; TCRdb holds only in-frame clones, not every one. The sample holds some 170,000 clones; over 70% are singletons and the top ten take about 2.3%. Healthy donors of bone marrow made up the group. Unmatched junction bases numbered 16, after V lost 3 bases and J lost 0 bases. Germline CDR1 is SQVTM and CDR2 is ANQGSEA. The CDR3 runs to 19 residues. Remarks on this clone: Its antigen is currently unknown.

The chain has TRBV29-1 and TRBJ2-7; 11 bases are a match to TRBD2. The TCR originated in a woman in her 30s in good health and CMV-seronegative. Material for sequencing was PBMCs. CDR3 protein: CSVDRLGDRGLAVSYEQYF. In DNA, the CDR3 is TGCAGCGTTGATAGGTTGGGAGACAGGGGACTAGCGGTCTCCTACGAGCAGTACTTC.